The rows below give T cell receptor beta chains drawn from one sample of a study of T cells in localized non-small cell lung cancer. Using immunoSEQ multiplex PCR, the repertoire was profiled, and TCRdb retains in-frame clones only, with some absent. Of some 51,000 clones in the sample, 86% are singletons; the top ten hold approximately 5.2%. The starting material was peripheral blood, obtained before any cancer treatment. Receptors originate from a woman aged 35-70 years with stage I lung adenocarcinoma. Each CDR3 is given with its conserved first and last residue. D genes are given only for firm matches. Not every row has a clone size; where given, it reads once, few, many or a size class.

D | J | size | V | CDR3 | DNA
NA | TRBJ1-5 | NA | TRBV7-6 | CASSPFQGGGSNQPQHF | TGTGCCAGCAGCCCGTTCCAGGGAGGAGGAAGCAATCAGCCCCAGCATTTT
NA | TRBJ1-1 | NA | TRBV5-1 | CASSLGTGEGAFF | TGCGCCAGCAGCTTGGGTACGGGGGAAGGAGCTTTCTTT
NA | TRBJ2-1 | NA | TRBV27 | CASSLEATGLPYNEQFF | TGTGCCAGCAGTTTAGAGGCCACAGGGCTCCCCTACAATGAGCAGTTCTTC
NA | TRBJ2-7 | NA | TRBV9 | CASSPGHNPNEQYF | TGTGCCAGCAGCCCCGGACACAATCCTAACGAGCAGTACTTC
NA | TRBJ1-1 | NA | TRBV5-1 | CASSLETANTEAFF | TGCGCCAGCAGCTTGGAGACAGCCAACACTGAAGCTTTCTTT
TRBD1 | TRBJ1-4 | NA | TRBV19 | CASKEDRVSGKLFF | TGTGCCAGTAAAGAGGACAGGGTGAGCGGAAAACTGTTTTTT
NA | TRBJ1-2 | once | TRBV30 | CAWSLQASASYGYTF | TGTGCCTGGAGTCTACAGGCGAGTGCCAGCTATGGCTACACCTTC
TRBD1 | TRBJ1-2 | NA | TRBV10-3 | CAISEQGLANYGYTF | TGTGCCATCAGTGAACAGGGGCTAGCTAACTATGGCTACACCTTC
NA | TRBJ2-7 | NA | TRBV30 | CAWTKPPGNEQYF | TGTGCCTGGACTAAACCGCCCGGGAACGAGCAGTACTTC
TRBD2 | TRBJ2-7 | once | TRBV15 | CATSRPGGIYEQYF | TGTGCCACCAGCCGCCCGGGAGGGATCTACGAGCAGTACTTC
NA | TRBJ2-1 | NA | TRBV10-3 | CAISEPPPRGNEQFF | TGTGCCATCAGTGAGCCCCCACCTAGAGGCAATGAGCAGTTCTTC
NA | TRBJ2-7 | NA | TRBV6-5 | CASSSILPYYEQYF | TGTGCCAGCAGTTCCATCCTTCCTTACTACGAGCAGTACTTC
NA | TRBJ1-1 | NA | TRBV28 | CASRPTGYEAFF | TGTGCCAGCAGACCTACAGGGTATGAAGCTTTCTTT
TRBD2 | TRBJ2-5 | NA | TRBV7-2 | CASSPGTSGGIQYF | TGTGCCAGCAGCCCTGGGACTAGCGGGGGTATACAGTACTTC
NA | TRBJ2-7 | NA | TRBV18 | CASSPGRTYEQYF | TGTGCCAGCTCACCGGGACGGACCTACGAGCAGTACTTC
NA | TRBJ2-2 | NA | TRBV13 | CASSLRVSGELFF | TGTGCCAGCAGTTTGAGGGTGAGCGGGGAGCTGTTTTTT
NA | TRBJ2-3 | NA | TRBV7-3 | CASSLKGGRDTQYF | TGTGCCAGCAGCTTAAAAGGGGGGAGGGATACGCAGTATTTT
TRBD1 | TRBJ2-1 | NA | TRBV7-9 | CASSSGQGWDNEQFF | TGTGCCAGCAGTTCCGGACAGGGGTGGGACAATGAGCAGTTCTTC
TRBD1 | TRBJ1-6 | NA | TRBV27 | CASSPLTGGNSPLHF | TGTGCCAGCAGTCCGCTCACAGGGGGTAATTCACCCCTCCACTTT
NA | TRBJ1-2 | NA | TRBV6-6 | CASTSWGIDVYGYTF | TGTGCCAGCACCTCTTGGGGAATTGATGTTTATGGCTACACCTTC
NA | TRBJ1-5 | NA | TRBV19 | CASRSASGSNQPQHF | TGTGCCAGTAGATCCGCGTCCGGTAGCAATCAGCCCCAGCATTTT
NA | TRBJ1-1 | once | TRBV9 | CASSVEDGRVNTEAFF | TGTGCCAGCAGCGTAGAAGACGGCAGGGTGAACACTGAAGCTTTCTTT
NA | TRBJ1-3 | few | TRBV7-2 | CASSSERNTIYF | TGTGCCAGCAGTTCGGAACGGAACACCATATATTTT
NA | TRBJ2-7 | NA | TRBV6-5 | CASRTVGRHEQYF | TGTGCCAGTCGGACAGTAGGCCGGCACGAGCAGTACTTC
NA | TRBJ2-3 | NA | TRBV15 | CATSRRGAGDTQYF | TGTGCCACCAGCCGTCGGGGGGCGGGAGATACGCAGTATTTT
NA | TRBJ1-1 | once | TRBV19 | CASSINRDTEAFF | TGTGCCAGTAGTATAAACAGGGACACTGAAGCTTTCTTT
NA | TRBJ1-3 | NA | TRBV6-1 | CASSENIPRSGNTIYF | TGTGCCAGCAGTGAAAATATACCTCGCTCTGGAAACACCATATATTTT
NA | TRBJ1-3 | NA | TRBV7-9 | CASSPNGNTIYF | TGTGCCAGCAGCCCTAATGGAAACACCATATATTTT
NA | TRBJ1-3 | few | TRBV29-1 | CSVRQTGNTIYF | TGCAGCGTCCGACAGACTGGAAACACCATATATTTT
NA | TRBJ1-5 | NA | TRBV6-5 | CASSRTGNQPQHF | TGTGCCAGCAGCCGGACAGGCAATCAGCCCCAGCATTTT
TRBD1 | TRBJ1-6 | few | TRBV6-6 | CASSWDRANSPLHF | TGTGCCAGCAGTTGGGACAGGGCTAATTCACCCCTCCACTTT
TRBD1 | TRBJ1-3 | NA | TRBV29-1 | CSVREGARHTIYF | TGCAGCGTGAGAGAGGGGGCGCGGCACACCATATATTTT
TRBD1 | TRBJ1-1 | NA | TRBV10-3 | CAIRPSGQYTEAFF | TGTGCCATCAGACCCTCGGGACAGTACACTGAAGCTTTCTTT
NA | TRBJ2-7 | once | TRBV5-6 | CASSLEGLYEQYF | TGTGCCAGCAGCTTGGAGGGGCTATACGAGCAGTACTTC
NA | TRBJ2-2 | NA | TRBV11-2 | CASSLDPDSGELFF | TGTGCCAGCAGCTTAGATCCGGATAGCGGGGAGCTGTTTTTT